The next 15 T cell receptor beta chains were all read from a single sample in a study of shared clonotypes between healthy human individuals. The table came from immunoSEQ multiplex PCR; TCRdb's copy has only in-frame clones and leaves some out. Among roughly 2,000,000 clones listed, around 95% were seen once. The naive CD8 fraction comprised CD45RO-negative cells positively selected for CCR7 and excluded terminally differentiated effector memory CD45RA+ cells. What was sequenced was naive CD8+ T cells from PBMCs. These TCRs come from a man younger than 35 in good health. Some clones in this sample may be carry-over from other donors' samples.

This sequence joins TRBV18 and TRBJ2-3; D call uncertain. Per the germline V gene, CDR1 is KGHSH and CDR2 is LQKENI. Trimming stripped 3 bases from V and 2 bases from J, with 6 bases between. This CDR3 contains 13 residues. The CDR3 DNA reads TGTGCCAGCTCACCGGACCTCACAGATACGCAGTATTTT. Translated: CASSPDLTDTQYF.

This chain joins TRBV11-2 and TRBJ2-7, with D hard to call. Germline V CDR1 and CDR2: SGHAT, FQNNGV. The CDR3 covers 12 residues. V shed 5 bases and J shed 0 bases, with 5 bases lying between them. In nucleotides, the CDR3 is TGTGCCAGCAGCCAGCTCTCCTACGAGCAGTACTTC. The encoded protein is CASSQLSYEQYF.

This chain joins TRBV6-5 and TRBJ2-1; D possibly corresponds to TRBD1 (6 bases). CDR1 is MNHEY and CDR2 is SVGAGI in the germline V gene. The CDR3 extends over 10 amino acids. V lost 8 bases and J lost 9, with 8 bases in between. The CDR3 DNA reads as TGTGCCAGCGGGGGCCCTGAGCAGTTCTTC. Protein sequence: CASGGPEQFF.

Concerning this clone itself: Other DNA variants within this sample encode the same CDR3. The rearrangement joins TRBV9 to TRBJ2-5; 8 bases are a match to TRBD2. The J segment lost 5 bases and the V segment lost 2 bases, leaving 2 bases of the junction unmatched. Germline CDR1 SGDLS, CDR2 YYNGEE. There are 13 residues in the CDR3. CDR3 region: CASSVGGGETQYF. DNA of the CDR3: TGTGCCAGCAGCGTCGGCGGGGGGGAGACCCAGTACTTC.

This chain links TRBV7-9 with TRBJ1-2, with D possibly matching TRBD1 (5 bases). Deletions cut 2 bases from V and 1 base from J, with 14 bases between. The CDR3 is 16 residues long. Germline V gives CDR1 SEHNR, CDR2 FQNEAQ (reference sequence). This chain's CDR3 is CASSLRVTGLNYGYTF. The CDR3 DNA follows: TGTGCCAGCAGCTTAAGGGTTACAGGTCTTAACTATGGCTACACCTTC.

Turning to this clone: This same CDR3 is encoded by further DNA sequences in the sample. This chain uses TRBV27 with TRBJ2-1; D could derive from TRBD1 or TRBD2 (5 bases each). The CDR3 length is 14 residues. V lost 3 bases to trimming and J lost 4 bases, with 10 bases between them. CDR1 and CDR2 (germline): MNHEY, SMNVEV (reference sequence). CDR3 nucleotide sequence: TGTGCCAGCAGTTTCCGGGGCGGTTACAATGAGCAGTTCTTC. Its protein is CASSFRGGYNEQFF.

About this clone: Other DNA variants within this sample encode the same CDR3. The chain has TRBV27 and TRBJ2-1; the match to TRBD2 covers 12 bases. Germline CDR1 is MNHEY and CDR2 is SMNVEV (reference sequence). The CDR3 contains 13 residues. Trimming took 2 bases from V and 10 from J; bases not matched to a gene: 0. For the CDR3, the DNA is TGTGCCAGCAGTTTAGGACTAGCGGGAGAGCAGTTCTTC. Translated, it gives CASSLGLAGEQFF.

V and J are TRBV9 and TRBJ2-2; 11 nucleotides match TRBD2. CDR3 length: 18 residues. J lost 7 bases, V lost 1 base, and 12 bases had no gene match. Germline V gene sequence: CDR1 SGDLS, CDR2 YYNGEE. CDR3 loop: CASSVRPIAGGPNGELFF. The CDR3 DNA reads TGTGCCAGCAGCGTACGTCCCATAGCGGGAGGGCCAAACGGGGAGCTGTTTTTT. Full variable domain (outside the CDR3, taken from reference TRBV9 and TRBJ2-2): DSGVTQTPKHLITATGQRVTLRCSPRSGDLSVYWYQQSLDQGLQFLIQYYNGEERAKGNILERFSAQQFPDLHSELNLSSLELGDSALYFCASSVRPIAGGPNGELFFGEGSRLTVL.

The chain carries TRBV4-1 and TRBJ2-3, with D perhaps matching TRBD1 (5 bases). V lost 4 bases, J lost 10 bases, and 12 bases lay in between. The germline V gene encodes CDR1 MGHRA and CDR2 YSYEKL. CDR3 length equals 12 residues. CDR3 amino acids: CASSPIKGAQYF. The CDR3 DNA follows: TGCGCCAGCAGCCCCATCAAAGGGGCGCAGTATTTT.

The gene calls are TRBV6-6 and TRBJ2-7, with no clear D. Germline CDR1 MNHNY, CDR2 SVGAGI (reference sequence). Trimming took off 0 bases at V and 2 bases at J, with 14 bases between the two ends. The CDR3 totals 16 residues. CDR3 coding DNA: TGTGCCAGCAGTTACTCGGGCCTATCCCCGGCCTACGAGCAGTACTTC. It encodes CASSYSGLSPAYEQYF.

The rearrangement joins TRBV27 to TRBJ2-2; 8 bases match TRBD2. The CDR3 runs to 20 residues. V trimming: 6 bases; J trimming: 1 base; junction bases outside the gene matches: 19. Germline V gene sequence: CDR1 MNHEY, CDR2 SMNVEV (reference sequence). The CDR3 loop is CASSPPPGGTPRVNTGELFF. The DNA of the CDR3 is TGTGCCAGCAGCCCCCCCCCGGGGGGGACCCCTCGCGTGAACACCGGGGAGCTGTTTTTT.

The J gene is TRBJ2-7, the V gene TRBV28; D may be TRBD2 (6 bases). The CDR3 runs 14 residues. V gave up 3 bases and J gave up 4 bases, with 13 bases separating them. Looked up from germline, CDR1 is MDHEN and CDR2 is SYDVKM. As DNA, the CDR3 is TGTGCCAGCAGTTTTGATTGGGCGGGGTACGAGCAGTACTTC. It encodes CASSFDWAGYEQYF.

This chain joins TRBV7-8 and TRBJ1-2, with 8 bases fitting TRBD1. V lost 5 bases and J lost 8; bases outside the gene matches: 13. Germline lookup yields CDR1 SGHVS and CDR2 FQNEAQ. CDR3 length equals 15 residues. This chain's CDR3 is CASSTGGGGKEGYTF. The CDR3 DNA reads TGTGCCAGCAGCACAGGGGGAGGGGGAAAAGAGGGCTACACCTTC. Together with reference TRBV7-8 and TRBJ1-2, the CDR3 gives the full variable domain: GAGVSQSPRYKVAKRGQDVALRCDPISGHVSLFWYQQALGQGPEFLTYFQNEAQLDKSGLPSDRFFAERPEGSVSTLKIQRTQQEDSAVYLCASSTGGGGKEGYTFGSGTRLTVV.

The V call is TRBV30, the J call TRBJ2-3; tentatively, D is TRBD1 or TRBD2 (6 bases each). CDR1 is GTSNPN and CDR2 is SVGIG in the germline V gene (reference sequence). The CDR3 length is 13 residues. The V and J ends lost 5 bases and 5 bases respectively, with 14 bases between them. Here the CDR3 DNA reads TGTGCCTGGGAAGGGGGGTGGGTAGATACGCAGTATTTT. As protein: CAWEGGWVDTQYF.

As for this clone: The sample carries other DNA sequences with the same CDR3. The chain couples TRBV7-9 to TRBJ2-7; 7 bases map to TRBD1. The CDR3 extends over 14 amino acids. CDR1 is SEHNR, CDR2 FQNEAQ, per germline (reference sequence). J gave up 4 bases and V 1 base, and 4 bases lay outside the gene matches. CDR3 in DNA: TGTGCCAGCAGCTTAGACAGGGGAGTTTACGAGCAGTACTTC. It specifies CASSLDRGVYEQYF.